The 21 T cell receptor beta chains below all came from one sample that was sequenced in a study of T cell changes during pregnancy in multiple sclerosis. The data were produced by immunoSEQ multiplex PCR, yet TCRdb's version contains in-frame clones alone and is incomplete. This table holds roughly 39,000 clones, less than 95% found once. The material was CD4+ T cells from peripheral blood mononuclear cells, obtained in the first trimester of pregnancy. Receptors were obtained from a female donor in good health, enrolled as a control in a pregnancy study.

This rearrangement joins TRBV10-1 to TRBJ1-1, with D possibly TRBD1 on 5 matching bases. Trimming pared 6 bases from V and 11 bases from J, leaving 19 bases between. The CDR3 is 13 residues long. The V gene's germline CDR1 is WNHNN and CDR2 SYGVQD (reference sequence). CDR3 DNA: TGCGCCAGCAGATCGGCGCAAGGGGTGAGGGCTTTCTTT. Translation: CASRSAQGVRAFF.

The V and J genes are TRBV19 and TRBJ2-1; 9 positions match TRBD2. Looked up from germline, CDR1 is LNHDA and CDR2 is SQIVND (reference sequence). The CDR3 sequence is 15 residues long. The J segment lost 5 bases and the V segment lost 3 bases, leaving 5 bases of the junction unmatched. The CDR3: CASSIGGGANNEQFF. In DNA form, the CDR3 reads TGTGCCAGTAGTATCGGCGGGGGGGCCAACAATGAGCAGTTCTTC. The full variable domain, rest sourced from reference TRBV19 and TRBJ2-1, is DGGITQSPKYLFRKEGQNVTLSCEQNLNHDAMYWYRQDPGQGLRLIYYSQIVNDFQKGDIAEGYSVSREKKESFPLTVTSAQKNPTAFYLCASSIGGGANNEQFFGPGTRLTVL.

V and J are TRBV10-3 and TRBJ2-5; 8 nucleotides agree with TRBD2. This CDR3 region has 14 residues. CDR1 is ENHRY and CDR2 is SYGVKD in the germline V gene. V was clipped by 3 bases and J by 2 bases; unmatched bases: 2. This chain's CDR3 is CAISDGLAQETQYF. In DNA form, the CDR3 reads TGTGCCATCAGTGATGGACTAGCTCAAGAGACCCAGTACTTC.

This clone was recorded a few times. This chain joins TRBV6-1 and TRBJ2-7; 7 bases match TRBD2. Germline lookup yields CDR1 MNHNS and CDR2 SASEGT. The CDR3 loop spans 13 amino acids. V gave up 7 bases and J gave up 3 bases; unmatched junction bases: 6. DNA for the CDR3: TGTGCCAGCACCCGGGGGGAACTCTACGAGCAGTACTTC. Translated, it gives CASTRGELYEQYF.

The rearrangement links TRBV7-9 to TRBJ2-4; TRBD1 matches 9 bases. The germline V gene has CDR1 SEHNR and CDR2 FQNEAQ (reference sequence). V dropped 2 bases and J dropped 5; count of bases not matched to a gene: 4. CDR3 length equals 15 residues. DNA for the CDR3: TGTGCCAGCAGCTTAAGGGGACAGGGACAAAACATTCAGTACTTC. Translating it yields CASSLRGQGQNIQYF. Combining the CDR3 with reference TRBV7-9 and TRBJ2-4 gives the whole variable domain DTGVSQNPRHKITKRGQNVTFRCDPISEHNRLYWYRQTLGQGPEFLTYFQNEAQLEKSRLLSDRFSAERPKGSFSTLEIQRTEQGDSAMYLCASSLRGQGQNIQYFGAGTRLSVL.

CDR3 in amino acids: CASSLALGPYTEAFF. Here the CDR3 DNA reads TGTGCCAGCAGCTTAGCTCTGGGGCCTTACACTGAAGCTTTCTTT. The V and J genes are TRBV7-2 and TRBJ1-1, with D possibly matching TRBD1 (5 bases). Germline CDR1 SGHTA, CDR2 FQGNSA. The V end lost 0 bases, the J end lost 3 bases, and 11 bases lay between the germline ends. The CDR3 totals 15 residues.

This chain links TRBV18 with TRBJ1-1, with a tentative D call TRBD1 (6 bases). Trimming removed 1 base at V and 4 bases at J, with 10 bases between. The V gene's germline CDR1 is KGHSH and CDR2 LQKENI. This CDR3 contains 14 residues. CDR3 residues: CASSPLQGSTEAFF. The CDR3 DNA follows: TGTGCCAGCTCACCACTACAGGGTAGCACTGAAGCTTTCTTT.

The rearrangement links TRBV5-1 to TRBJ1-4; unclear D gene. From germline, CDR1 is SGHRS and CDR2 YFSETQ. The germline V and J ends were trimmed by 1 base and 3 bases, with 10 bases remaining between them. This CDR3 spans 15 amino acids. The CDR3 coding sequence is TGCGCCAGCAGCTTGACGGCACGGGCTAATGAAAAACTGTTTTTT. The encoded protein is CASSLTARANEKLFF.

The V call is TRBV6-1, the J call TRBJ1-2; possible D gene TRBD1, 6 bases. V was cut by 2 bases and J by 0 bases, with 19 bases left in between. CDR3 length: 18 residues. Germline CDR1 MNHNS, CDR2 SASEGT. Here the CDR3 reads CASSENPLGSGANYGYTF. CDR3 sequence (DNA): TGTGCCAGCAGTGAAAATCCCCTAGGGTCAGGGGCTAACTATGGCTACACCTTC.

The V call is TRBV4-1, the J call TRBJ2-1, with 9 nucleotides matching TRBD1. The CDR3 runs 15 residues. Germline lookup yields CDR1 MGHRA and CDR2 YSYEKL. After removal of 4 bases from V and 7 bases from J, the junction contained 8 bases not matched to a gene. The CDR3 sequence: CASSPGTGNGNEQFF. The CDR3 DNA sequence: TGCGCCAGCAGCCCGGGGACAGGGAACGGGAATGAGCAGTTCTTC.

V and J are TRBV7-3 and TRBJ2-3, with a weak D call TRBD2 (6 bases). CDR3 size: 16 residues. CDR1 SGHTA and CDR2 FQGTGA come from the germline V gene. V was cut by 0 bases and J by 2 bases, with 12 bases left in between. CDR3 DNA sequence: TGTGCCAGCAGCTTAACCGGACTAACCTCCACAGATACGCAGTATTTT. This gives the protein CASSLTGLTSTDTQYF.

CDR3 protein: CASSWDREGDTQYF. The CDR3, as DNA: TGTGCCAGCAGCTGGGACAGGGAGGGAGATACGCAGTATTTT. The chain is built from TRBV5-6 and TRBJ2-3; TRBD1 matches 9 bases. The germline V gene has CDR1 SGHDT and CDR2 YYEEEE. The CDR3 runs to 14 residues. V lost 3 bases, J lost 5 bases, and 4 bases stayed unmatched.

The CDR3 nucleotides read TGTGCCAGCAGCCGGGGGACTAGCGGGAGGATCTACGAGCAGTACTTC. Translation gives CASSRGTSGRIYEQYF. V usage is TRBV7-6 and J usage is TRBJ2-7; 15 bases are a match to TRBD2. The ends lost 5 bases at V and 3 bases at J; junction bases unmatched: 5. Germline V gene lookup returns CDR1 SGHVS and CDR2 FNYEAQ. This CDR3 spans 16 amino acids.

The chain carries TRBV11-2 and TRBJ2-1; D uncertain. V was clipped by 4 bases and J by 5 bases, with 21 bases between them. This CDR3 region has 17 residues. The V gene's germline CDR1 is SGHAT and CDR2 FQNNGV. CDR3 protein: CASSSQEVAARDNEQFF. CDR3 nucleotides: TGTGCCAGCAGCTCCCAAGAGGTGGCCGCGCGTGACAATGAGCAGTTCTTC.

The V and J genes are TRBV6-5 and TRBJ2-7; 8 nucleotides line up with TRBD1. The CDR3 runs to 15 residues. The germline V gene has CDR1 MNHEY and CDR2 SVGAGI. V lost 5 bases and J lost 2; bases outside the gene matches: 8. The CDR3 is CASSKTPTGAYEQYF. The CDR3 DNA reads as TGTGCCAGCAGTAAGACTCCGACAGGGGCCTACGAGCAGTACTTC.

V is TRBV9 and J is TRBJ2-3, with D tentatively TRBD2 (6 bases). From germline, CDR1 is SGDLS and CDR2 YYNGEE. Trimming took off 4 bases at V and 7 bases at J, with 22 bases between the two ends. This CDR3 comprises 16 residues. DNA for the CDR3: TGTGCCAGCAGCTCTAGGGGCTTGCGGGGTTTGAATACGCAGTATTTT. Protein: CASSSRGLRGLNTQYF.

This clone appeared a few times. The rearrangement uses TRBV4-2 and TRBJ2-2, with D possibly being TRBD2 (5 bases). Trimming took off 3 bases at V and 4 bases at J, with 9 bases between the two ends. The length of the CDR3 is 14 residues. The V gene's germline CDR1 is LGHNA and CDR2 YNFKEQ. In nucleotides, the CDR3 is TGTGCCAGCAGCCAGAGGGAGAGCACCGGGGAGCTGTTTTTT. Amino acid sequence: CASSQRESTGELFF.

The chain has TRBV5-4 and TRBJ1-2; a possible D gene is TRBD1 (5 bases). Trimming stripped 6 bases from V and 1 base from J, with 13 bases between. This CDR3 comprises 14 residues. Germline V gene lookup returns CDR1 SGHNT and CDR2 YYREEE (reference sequence). CDR3 sequence reads: CASTTAGLNYGYTF. The CDR3 DNA reads as TGTGCCAGCACTACGGCGGGGCTTAACTATGGCTACACCTTC.

The genes are TRBV19 and TRBJ2-2; D possibly corresponds to TRBD1 (6 bases). V lost 6 bases, J lost 4 bases, and 9 bases lay in between. The germline gives CDR1 LNHDA, CDR2 SQIVND (reference sequence). This CDR3 region has 13 residues. Written as DNA, the CDR3 is TGTGCCAGTAGCGACAGGAGCACCGGGGAGCTGTTTTTT. Translating gives CASSDRSTGELFF.

This chain links TRBV19 with TRBJ2-1; D not resolved. The CDR3 is made up of 13 amino acids. Looked up from germline, CDR1 is LNHDA and CDR2 is SQIVND (reference sequence). V lost 1 base to trimming and J lost 9 bases, with 10 bases between them. CDR3 region: CASSIGGSLEQFF. For the CDR3, the DNA is TGTGCCAGTAGTATAGGAGGTAGCCTTGAGCAGTTCTTC.

The chain joins TRBV5-8 to TRBJ2-7, with D hard to call. The CDR3 is made up of 16 amino acids. Trimming stripped 0 bases from V and 1 base from J, with 14 bases between. Germline V gene data show CDR1 as SGHTS and CDR2 as YDEGEE. CDR3 residues: CASSLDKQARSYEQYF. CDR3 bases: TGTGCCAGCAGCTTGGACAAGCAAGCGAGGTCCTACGAGCAGTACTTC.